This is a list of T cell receptor beta chains from one sample in a study of blood T cell repertoires in COVID-19. Clones were sequenced by immunoSEQ multiplex PCR, and TCRdb holds only the in-frame ones, with some missing. The top ten clones hold 4% of a sample with roughly 350,000 clones, 88% of them seen once. The material sequenced was peripheral blood. The receptors here all came from a woman between 50 and 59 years old with active or convalescent COVID-19. The CDR3 runs from the conserved cysteine through the conserved F or W. The D gene is left open where the match is weak. Not all rows give a size; the values are once, few, many and, for expanded clones, a class.

abundance	j_gene	v_gene	d_gene	CDR3aa	CDR3nt
NA	TRBJ1-2	TRBV7-9	NA	CASSPNLQYYGYTF	TGTGCCAGCAGCCCCAACCTGCAGTACTATGGCTACACCTTC
NA	TRBJ1-5	TRBV19	NA	CASSFASGRSNQPQHF	TGTGCCAGTAGTTTCGCGTCAGGCCGTAGCAATCAGCCCCAGCATTTT
NA	TRBJ2-7	TRBV6-2/TRBV6-3	TRBD2	CASTPLGRGADEQYF	TGTGCCAGCACCCCTTTGGGGAGGGGCGCGGACGAGCAGTACTTC
NA	TRBJ2-7	TRBV3-1/TRBV3-2	NA	CASSEGLYEQYF	TGTGCCAGCAGCGAAGGTCTCTACGAGCAGTACTTC
NA	TRBJ1-1	TRBV7-9	TRBD1	CASSLGGNRGKTEAFF	TGTGCCAGCAGCTTAGGGGGTAACAGGGGGAAGACTGAAGCTTTCTTT
NA	TRBJ1-1	TRBV11-2	NA	CATQGSTEAFF	TGTGCCACCCAGGGAAGCACTGAAGCTTTCTTT
once	TRBJ1-2	TRBV4-1	TRBD1	CASSYSGTGQYGYTF	TGCGCCAGCAGCTACTCCGGGACAGGGCAATATGGCTACACCTTC
once	TRBJ1-1	TRBV30	TRBD1	CAWSGQGAGKNTEAFF	TGTGCCTGGAGCGGACAGGGGGCAGGGAAGAACACTGAAGCTTTCTTT
few	TRBJ2-1	TRBV13	TRBD1	CASRTGQGSYNEQFF	TGTGCCAGCAGGACAGGGCAGGGCTCCTACAATGAGCAGTTCTTC
NA	TRBJ2-2	TRBV25-1	TRBD2	CASSGTSGILAGELFF	TGTGCCAGCAGTGGGACTAGCGGGATCTTGGCCGGGGAGCTGTTTTTT
NA	TRBJ1-1	TRBV7-9	NA	CASSLSPVLGAYTEAFF	TGTGCCAGCAGTCTCTCCCCGGTTTTGGGAGCTTACACTGAAGCTTTCTTT
NA	TRBJ1-1	TRBV7-2	TRBD1	CASSDTGTGMNTEAFF	TGTGCCAGCAGCGATACCGGGACAGGGATGAACACTGAAGCTTTCTTT
NA	TRBJ2-3	TRBV9	NA	CASSPRRGGDTDTQYF	TGTGCCAGCAGCCCTCGTAGAGGGGGGGACACAGATACGCAGTATTTT
once	TRBJ1-2	TRBV18	NA	CASSPGREILNGYTF	TGTGCCAGCTCACCGGGGAGGGAGATCCTTAATGGCTACACCTTC
few	TRBJ2-4	TRBV19	NA	CASSMRQLENIQYF	TGTGCCAGTAGTATGAGACAACTTGAAAACATTCAGTACTTC
NA	TRBJ1-2	TRBV19	NA	CASSIGTAGGYTF	TGTGCCAGTAGTATAGGGACGGCGGGCGGCTACACCTTC
NA	TRBJ2-5	TRBV5-1	TRBD2	CASSRTSGGQQETQYF	TGCGCCAGCAGCAGGACTAGCGGGGGGCAACAAGAGACCCAGTACTTC
NA	TRBJ1-2	TRBV23-1	NA	CASSQPPLQGDGYTF	TGCGCCAGCAGTCAACCCCCACTACAGGGAGATGGCTACACCTTC
NA	TRBJ1-5	TRBV18	NA	CASSPPAGTQHF	TGTGCCAGCTCTCCACCGGCAGGGACCCAGCATTTT
NA	TRBJ1-4	TRBV10-1	TRBD1	CASSYRGTNEKLFF	TGCGCCAGCAGTTACAGGGGGACTAATGAAAAACTGTTTTTT
NA	TRBJ2-7	TRBV28	TRBD1	CASTWDRGLRDEQYF	TGTGCCAGCACCTGGGACAGGGGGCTTCGGGACGAGCAGTACTTC
NA	TRBJ1-1	TRBV4-2	NA	CASSQDGGLTSEEAFF	TGTGCCAGCAGCCAAGATGGGGGACTCACCTCTGAAGAAGCTTTCTTT
NA	TRBJ2-4	TRBV28	TRBD1	CASRDRDDKNIQYF	TGTGCCAGCAGGGACAGGGACGACAAAAACATTCAGTACTTC